Listed below are T cell receptor beta chains from one sample, sequenced in a study of blood T cell repertoires in COVID-19. Generated by immunoSEQ multiplex PCR, the TCRdb table keeps only in-frame clones and is missing some. This table holds under 250,000 clones, 80% to 85% found once. The sequenced material came from peripheral blood. Receptors were obtained from a man aged 35 to 55 with acute or convalescent COVID-19. Each CDR3 is given with its conserved first and last residue. D genes are given only for firm matches. Clone sizes are given selectively: once, few, many, or a class where the clone is expanded.

clone_size	cdr3_length	v_call	d_call	j_call	cdr3_aa	cdr3_nt
NA	13	TRBV2	TRBD1	TRBJ2-1	CASSWGQMNEQFF	TGTGCCAGCAGCTGGGGACAGATGAATGAGCAGTTCTTC
NA	14	TRBV5-1	NA	TRBJ2-7	CASRVGRGSYEQYF	TGCGCCAGCAGGGTGGGGAGAGGGTCCTACGAGCAGTACTTC
NA	14	TRBV6-5	TRBD2	TRBJ2-1	CASAGLAGGKEQFF	TGTGCCAGCGCGGGACTAGCGGGAGGAAAGGAGCAGTTCTTC
NA	15	TRBV9	TRBD2	TRBJ2-5	CASSSGLAGGETQYF	TGTGCCAGCAGCTCGGGACTAGCGGGAGGAGAGACCCAGTACTTC
NA	14	TRBV7-2	NA	TRBJ2-7	CASRVAPGTYEQYF	TGTGCCAGCAGGGTAGCGCCGGGGACCTACGAGCAGTACTTC
NA	14	TRBV7-2	TRBD2	TRBJ2-7	CASSQASGNYEQYF	TGTGCCAGCAGCCAGGCAAGCGGGAACTACGAGCAGTACTTC
NA	16	TRBV7-2	TRBD2	TRBJ2-3	CASSFITSGYTDTQYF	TGTGCCAGCAGCTTCATTACTAGCGGTTACACAGATACGCAGTATTTT
NA	14	TRBV18	NA	TRBJ2-1	CASSPSSTRNEQFF	TGTGCCAGCTCACCTTCTTCTACCCGGAATGAGCAGTTCTTC
NA	16	TRBV4-1	NA	TRBJ1-2	CASSQDPGGILYGYTF	TGCGCCAGCAGCCAAGATCCGGGGGGGATCCTCTATGGCTACACCTTC
once	15	TRBV15	TRBD1	TRBJ2-1	CATSRGQGDVNEQFF	TGTGCCACCAGCAGAGGTCAGGGGGATGTTAATGAGCAGTTCTTC
NA	13	TRBV12-3/TRBV12-4	TRBD1	TRBJ1-2	CASREQGYYGYTF	TGTGCCAGCAGGGAACAGGGGTATTATGGCTACACCTTC
NA	14	TRBV6-6	TRBD2	TRBJ2-2	CASTARGDTGELFF	TGTGCCAGCACGGCCCGGGGGGACACCGGGGAGCTGTTTTTT
NA	15	TRBV28	NA	TRBJ1-2	CASSLSAWGVWGYTF	TGTGCCAGCAGTTTATCCGCGTGGGGGGTCTGGGGCTACACCTTC
NA	18	TRBV30	TRBD2	TRBJ2-3	CAWSTGLAGGVGTDTQYF	TGTGCCTGGAGTACAGGACTAGCGGGAGGGGTCGGCACAGATACGCAGTATTTT
NA	14	TRBV19	NA	TRBJ1-1	CASSIFRANTEAFF	TGTGCCAGTAGTATTTTTCGAGCGAACACTGAAGCTTTCTTT
NA	13	TRBV10-2	NA	TRBJ2-3	CAIGDSDIDTQYF	TGCGCCATCGGGGACTCCGATATAGATACGCAGTATTTT
NA	14	TRBV9	TRBD1	TRBJ1-6	CASSAGTGNSPLHF	TGTGCCAGCAGCGCTGGGACAGGAAATTCACCCCTCCACTTT
few	15	TRBV10-3	TRBD1	TRBJ2-1	CAISEKAGGDNEQFF	TGTGCCATCAGTGAAAAGGCAGGGGGTGACAATGAGCAGTTCTTC
NA	13	TRBV25-1	TRBD1	TRBJ1-5	CASSGTGGQPQHF	TGTGCCAGCAGTGGTACAGGGGGTCAGCCCCAGCATTTT
NA	15	TRBV5-8	TRBD1	TRBJ1-4	CASRGLQGANEKLFF	TGTGCCAGCCGCGGGTTACAGGGGGCTAATGAAAAACTGTTTTTT
NA	17	TRBV4-2	NA	TRBJ1-2	CASSQDVVGEGGYGYTF	TGTGCCAGCAGCCAAGACGTTGTCGGGGAAGGGGGCTATGGCTACACCTTC
NA	15	TRBV3-1/TRBV3-2	NA	TRBJ1-2	CASSQDVAGRNGYTF	TGTGCCAGCAGCCAAGATGTGGCAGGGCGAAATGGCTACACCTTC
many	14	TRBV5-1	NA	TRBJ1-3	CASSLRGAGNTIYF	TGCGCCAGCAGCTTGCGCGGGGCGGGAAACACCATATATTTT
NA	17	TRBV11-3	TRBD1	TRBJ2-1	CASSSRDRGISYNEQFF	TGTGCCAGCAGCTCTAGGGACAGGGGGATCTCCTACAATGAGCAGTTCTTC
once	16	TRBV5-4	TRBD1	TRBJ2-5	CASSLAPGTGQETQYF	TGTGCCAGCAGCTTGGCACCCGGGACAGGACAAGAGACCCAGTACTTC
NA	16	TRBV5-5	NA	TRBJ2-3	CASSSHLVRFTDTQYF	TGTGCCAGCAGCTCACACCTAGTTCGATTTACAGATACGCAGTATTTT
NA	16	TRBV5-1	TRBD1	TRBJ2-6	CASSIRQGSGANVLTF	TGCGCCAGCAGCATCAGACAGGGCTCTGGGGCCAACGTCCTGACTTTC
NA	17	TRBV27	NA	TRBJ1-2	CASSLRVRPGVDYGYTF	TGTGCCAGCAGTTTAAGGGTTCGGCCAGGGGTTGACTATGGCTACACCTTC
NA	14	TRBV2	NA	TRBJ1-3	CASKVTGNGNTIYF	TGTGCCAGCAAAGTGACGGGGAACGGAAACACCATATATTTT
once	13	TRBV4-1	NA	TRBJ1-1	CASSQVPGTEAFF	TGCGCCAGCAGCCAAGTGCCGGGCACTGAAGCTTTCTTT
once	15	TRBV3-1/TRBV3-2	NA	TRBJ2-1	CASSQDWRLYNEQFF	TGTGCCAGCAGCCAAGATTGGAGACTCTACAATGAGCAGTTCTTC
few	13	TRBV6-2/TRBV6-3	NA	TRBJ1-2	CASGSVNNYGYTF	TGTGCCAGCGGTTCAGTGAACAACTATGGCTACACCTTC
NA	15	TRBV19	TRBD1	TRBJ1-1	CASSIATGGETEAFF	TGTGCCAGTAGTATAGCGACAGGGGGTGAAACTGAAGCTTTCTTT
NA	12	TRBV25-1	NA	TRBJ2-7	CASSARGYEQYF	TGTGCCAGCAGTGCCAGGGGATACGAGCAGTACTTC
NA	16	TRBV5-4	TRBD1	TRBJ2-2	CASSLGGTGRAGELFF	TGTGCCAGCAGCTTGGGGGGGACAGGGCGAGCCGGGGAGCTGTTTTTT
NA	16	TRBV19	NA	TRBJ2-2	CASIRRPSENTGELFF	TGTGCCAGTATTCGTCGACCTAGCGAAAACACCGGGGAGCTGTTTTTT
NA	15	TRBV6-5	NA	TRBJ1-3	CASSPDRLLGNTIYF	TGTGCCAGCAGTCCAGACAGGTTGCTTGGAAACACCATATATTTT
NA	14	TRBV6-6	NA	TRBJ1-5	CASSTLGGDQPQHF	TGTGCCAGCAGTACCCTGGGGGGGGATCAGCCCCAGCATTTT
once	16	TRBV29-1	TRBD1	TRBJ2-3	CSVDYGTGGITDTQYF	TGCAGCGTTGATTACGGGACAGGGGGCATAACAGATACGCAGTATTTT
NA	15	TRBV7-8	TRBD1	TRBJ1-5	CASSLGGQGDQPQHF	TGTGCCAGCAGCTTAGGTGGACAGGGGGATCAGCCCCAGCATTTT
NA	14	TRBV5-4	TRBD2	TRBJ2-7	CASSSVAGDYEQYF	TGTGCCAGCAGCTCTGTAGCGGGAGACTACGAGCAGTACTTC
NA	13	TRBV20-1	NA	TRBJ2-7	CSASQPTSGEQYF	TGCAGTGCTAGTCAACCGACTAGTGGCGAGCAGTACTTC
few	15	TRBV6-5	TRBD2	TRBJ2-1	CASSYTSGRSNEQFF	TGTGCCAGCAGTTATACTAGCGGGAGGAGCAATGAGCAGTTCTTC
NA	18	TRBV7-3	TRBD2	TRBJ2-3	CASSLIQREGRNTDTQYF	TGTGCCAGCAGCTTAATCCAGCGGGAGGGCAGGAATACAGATACGCAGTATTTT
once	14	TRBV27	NA	TRBJ1-1	CASSLSGAVTEAFF	TGTGCCAGCAGTTTATCAGGGGCGGTCACTGAAGCTTTCTTT
NA	14	TRBV6-5	NA	TRBJ1-1	CASTRGRFNTEAFF	TGTGCCAGCACCAGGGGCCGCTTTAACACTGAAGCTTTCTTT
medium-sized	13	TRBV7-6	NA	TRBJ1-2	CASSETATYGYTF	TGTGCCAGCAGCGAGACAGCGACCTATGGCTACACCTTC
NA	14	TRBV18	NA	TRBJ2-7	CASSPPTVSYEQYF	TGTGCCAGCTCACCACCGACAGTGTCCTACGAGCAGTACTTC
NA	15	TRBV27	TRBD1	TRBJ2-7	CASHPGTALVLEQYF	TGTGCCAGCCACCCTGGGACAGCCCTGGTGTTAGAGCAGTACTTC
NA	14	TRBV23-1	TRBD1	TRBJ2-7	CASSRDRYSYEQYF	TGCGCCAGCAGTCGGGACAGGTACTCCTACGAGCAGTACTTC
NA	17	TRBV6-1	TRBD1	TRBJ2-5	CASSEIGGTGVVETQYF	TGTGCCAGCAGTGAGATAGGCGGGACAGGGGTCGTGGAGACCCAGTACTTC
once	14	TRBV6-1	NA	TRBJ1-3	CASSDRGDGNTIYF	TGTGCCAGCAGTGACAGGGGAGATGGAAACACCATATATTTT
NA	14	TRBV10-3	TRBD1	TRBJ1-6	CAISDRGYNSPLHF	TGTGCCATCAGCGACAGGGGGTATAATTCACCCCTCCACTTT